A selection of T cell receptor beta chains follows, all from one sample in a study of vaccination and CD4 T cells after COVID-19. TCRdb used MiXCR to reprocess the PCR reads, holding one entry per CDR3 protein. Found here are roughly 23,000 distinct CDR3 sequences, approximately 42% of them singletons; the top ten hold roughly 9.6%. These receptors have no identified antigens. Material: CD4+ T cells from blood, cultured in vitro, obtained about 7 months after SARS-CoV-2 vaccination. These receptors came from a human donor who had recovered from COVID-19. CDR3s include the opening cysteine and the closing phenylalanine or tryptophan. A D gene is named only where the DNA matches it firmly. Clone size appears in some rows only: once, few, many, or a class for an expanded clone.

clone_size j_call v_call d_call cdr3_aa cdr3_nt
. TRBJ2-5 TRBV10-3 . CAISVARETQYF TGTGCCATCAGCGTAGCCAGAGAGACCCAGTACTTC
. TRBJ2-7 TRBV6-2/TRBV6-3 TRBD1 CASLEPGQGKYEQYF TGTGCCAGTCTCGAGCCGGGACAGGGTAAATACGAGCAGTACTTC
few TRBJ2-6 TRBV7-8 TRBD1 CASSYPSATRGPGANVLTF TGTGCCAGCAGCTATCCGAGTGCCACAAGGGGGCCTGGGGCCAACGTCCTGACTTTC
few TRBJ1-1 TRBV19 . CASSIGHRAYTEAFF TGTGCCAGTAGTATAGGACACCGGGCGTACACTGAAGCTTTCTTT
few TRBJ2-7 TRBV6-1 TRBD2 CASKGLAGVWSSYEQYF TGTGCCAGCAAAGGACTAGCGGGAGTTTGGAGCTCCTACGAGCAGTACTTC
few TRBJ1-6 TRBV20-1 . CSARELMTGYNSPLHF TGCAGTGCTAGAGAACTCATGACAGGCTATAATTCACCCCTCCACTTT
few TRBJ2-1 TRBV6-1 . CASYSPGRLAGEQFF TGTGCCAGCTACTCTCCAGGACGGCTTGCGGGTGAGCAGTTCTTC
once TRBJ1-2 TRBV4-1 . CASSTPGRGVMGGYTF TGCGCCAGCAGCACCCCCGGGCGAGGGGTGATGGGGGGCTACACCTTC
. TRBJ2-7 TRBV7-2 TRBD2 CASTGGGARPPEQYF TGTGCCAGCACGGGCGGGGGAGCCCGACCCCCCGAGCAGTACTTC
. TRBJ2-3 TRBV29-1 . CSVRGDTSTDTQYF TGCAGCGTGCGGGGAGATACTAGCACAGATACGCAGTATTTT
. TRBJ2-5 TRBV18 TRBD2 CASSPSLAGTQETQYF TGTGCCAGCTCACCATCCCTAGCGGGAACTCAAGAGACCCAGTACTTC
. TRBJ2-3 TRBV27 TRBD2 CASKGRAVDTQYF TGTGCCAGCAAAGGGAGGGCCGTAGATACGCAGTATTTT
few TRBJ2-3 TRBV7-3 . CASRGASTDTQYF TGTGCCAGCCGTGGGGCTAGCACAGATACGCAGTATTTT
. TRBJ2-5 TRBV7-9 . CASSLVSPRETQYF TGTGCCAGCAGCTTAGTTTCCCCCCGAGAGACCCAGTACTTC
. TRBJ1-1 TRBV20-1 . CSAKIRAGNTEAFF TGCAGTGCAAAGATTCGGGCAGGGAACACTGAAGCTTTCTTT
. TRBJ1-2 TRBV6-1 . CASKNFRGTVYGYTF TGTGCCAGCAAGAACTTCCGCGGTACAGTTTATGGCTACACCTTC
. TRBJ2-5 TRBV30 . CAWSVRYPETQYF TGTGCCTGGAGTGTACGCTACCCAGAGACCCAGTACTTC
few TRBJ2-7 TRBV6-5 . CASSYRDPSYEQYF TGTGCCAGCAGTTACAGGGACCCTTCCTACGAGCAGTACTTC
. TRBJ1-6 TRBV15 . CATSSGLPPNSPLHF TGTGCCACCAGCAGCGGGCTCCCCCCAAACTCACCCCTCCACTTT
. TRBJ2-7 TRBV6-1 TRBD1 CASRKTGGDEQYF TGTGCCAGCAGGAAGACAGGGGGCGACGAGCAGTACTTC
. TRBJ2-2 TRBV28 . CASSLTNTGELFF TGTGCCAGCAGTTTGACGAACACCGGGGAGCTGTTTTTT
few TRBJ2-5 TRBV20-1 TRBD1 CSARLSGQGTETQYF TGCAGTGCTAGACTTTCGGGACAGGGAACAGAGACCCAGTACTTC
few TRBJ2-1 TRBV27 . CASSSRPLNEQFF TGTGCCAGCAGTTCCCGTCCGTTGAATGAGCAGTTCTTC
. TRBJ1-5 TRBV2 . CASSVQTGGNQPQHF TGTGCCAGCAGCGTCCAGACGGGAGGCAATCAGCCCCAGCATTTT
. TRBJ1-5 TRBV7-2 . CASSFQYSQPQHF TGTGCCAGCAGCTTTCAGTATTCTCAGCCCCAGCATTTT
. TRBJ2-1 TRBV11-3 TRBD2 CASSLSGRLDEQFF TGTGCCAGCAGCTTGAGCGGGAGGTTGGATGAGCAGTTCTTC
. TRBJ1-2 TRBV20-1 TRBD1 CSATFTTGDYGYTF TGCAGTGCTACCTTTACGACAGGGGACTATGGCTACACCTTC
. TRBJ1-2 TRBV6-1 . CASSEPGSRDYGYTF TGTGCCAGCAGCGAACCGGGCAGCCGAGACTATGGCTACACCTTC
once TRBJ1-2 TRBV4-3 . CASSQDQLIGGYTF TGCGCCAGCAGCCAAGATCAACTGATCGGTGGCTACACCTTC
few TRBJ2-1 TRBV7-9 TRBD2 CASSPTGLADFEQFF TGTGCCAGCAGCCCCACGGGACTAGCCGACTTCGAGCAGTTCTTC
. TRBJ2-1 TRBV5-4 . CASSLFIGGGTYNEQFF TGTGCCAGCAGCTTGTTTATTGGCGGGGGCACCTACAATGAGCAGTTCTTC
few TRBJ2-7 TRBV28 TRBD2 CASSLLAGGNREQYF TGTGCCAGCAGTTTACTAGCGGGAGGAAATCGCGAGCAGTACTTC
few TRBJ2-1 TRBV10-1 . CASSEGVGDEQFF TGCGCCAGTAGTGAGGGGGTCGGCGATGAGCAGTTCTTC
few TRBJ1-5 TRBV6-5 . CASSYSRHQPQHF TGTGCCAGCAGTTACTCCCGGCACCAGCCCCAGCATTTT
. TRBJ2-7 TRBV5-1 . CASSLRTVAGEQYF TGCGCCAGCAGCCTGAGGACAGTGGCGGGGGAGCAGTACTTC